This T cell receptor (beta chain) was identified during a study of OX40 agonist ivuxolimab in advanced cancers. CDR3 length: 12 residues. The V gene's germline CDR1 is SGHVS and CDR2 FQNEAQ. V was cut by 3 bases and J by 3 bases, with 3 bases left in between. Clones were sequenced by immunoSEQ multiplex PCR, and TCRdb holds only the in-frame ones, with some missing. The sample includes some 11,000 clones, about 74% of them seen just once. V and J are TRBV7-8 and TRBJ2-1; no clear D. The source was CD4+ or CD8+ T cells sorted from blood, collected in a trial of the OX40 agonist ivuxolimab. This clonotype was obtained from an adult with an advanced solid tumor such as melanoma, head and neck, liver or kidney cancer. CDR3 in amino acids: CASSLGYNEQFF. CDR3 coding DNA: TGTGCCAGCAGCTTGGGCTACAATGAGCAGTTCTTC.